Below are 21 T cell receptor beta chains sequenced from a single sample in a study of cytomegalovirus exposure and HLA in healthy donors. The PCR ran on 60 Vbeta and 13 Jbeta primers. Produced via immunoSEQ multiplex PCR; TCRdb's table is partial and in-frame only. Counted here are fewer than 200,000 clones, approximately 78% occurring once; the ten biggest clones make up roughly 0.75%. Sequencing was performed on PBMCs. These receptors came from a woman in her late teens or twenties in good health and CMV-seronegative.

This rearrangement joins TRBV6-6 to TRBJ2-3, with D unclear. Germline assignment: CDR1 MNHNY and CDR2 SVGAGI (reference sequence). With 7 bases removed from V and 0 bases from J, the gap between germline ends came to 5 bases. This CDR3 is 12 amino acids long. The CDR3 sequence is CASTHSTDTQYF. DNA for the CDR3: TGTGCCAGCACCCATAGCACAGATACGCAGTATTTT.

This chain links TRBV2 with TRBJ1-3; possibly TRBD1 for D (5 bases). Germline assignment: CDR1 SNHLY and CDR2 FYNNEI. V dropped 2 bases and J dropped 0 bases, with 8 bases sitting between them. The CDR3 is made up of 15 amino acids. CDR3 nucleotides: TGTGCCAGCAGTGAACAGGGAAACTCTGGAAACACCATATATTTT. Protein product: CASSEQGNSGNTIYF.

The gene calls are TRBV7-9 and TRBJ2-2, with D perhaps TRBD1 (6 bases). The V end was cut by 5 bases, the J end by 4 bases, with 14 bases between. The V gene's germline CDR1 is SEHNR and CDR2 FQNEAQ (reference sequence). The CDR3 consists of 15 residues. CDR3: CASSPRQVGTGELFF. The CDR3 DNA follows: TGTGCCAGCAGCCCGCGACAGGTGGGCACCGGGGAGCTGTTTTTT.

The rearrangement links TRBV2 to TRBJ2-7; a weak D match, TRBD2 (5 bases). The CDR3 totals 14 residues. CDR1 and CDR2 from the germline V gene are SNHLY and FYNNEI. V was shortened by 1 base and J by 1 base, with 8 bases between the two germline ends. CDR3: CASSEGGFSYEQYF. The CDR3 DNA reads as TGTGCCAGCAGTGAAGGAGGGTTTTCCTACGAGCAGTACTTC.

V and J are TRBV28 and TRBJ1-1; the D gene is possibly TRBD1 (5 bases). V was trimmed by 6 bases and J by 11 bases, leaving 19 bases between them. CDR1 is MDHEN and CDR2 is SYDVKM in the germline V gene. This CDR3 spans 13 amino acids. Written as DNA, the CDR3 is TGTGCCAGCAGCACGGGACTTTGGGTAATGGCTTTCTTT. Translation: CASSTGLWVMAFF. Supplemented by reference TRBV28 and TRBJ1-1, the full variable domain reads DVKVTQSSRYLVKRTGEKVFLECVQDMDHENMFWYRQDPGLGLRLIYFSYDVKMKEKGDIPEGYSVSREKKERFSLILESASTNQTSMYLCASSTGLWVMAFFGQGTRLTVV.

V is TRBV5-6 and J is TRBJ2-1, with D possibly matching TRBD2 (5 bases). Per the germline V gene, CDR1 is SGHDT and CDR2 is YYEEEE. The CDR3 consists of 12 residues. The V end lost 4 bases, the J end lost 10 bases, and 12 bases lay between the germline ends. The chain's CDR3 is CASSRGFIEQFF. In nucleotides, the CDR3 is TGTGCCAGCAGCCGGGGATTTATAGAGCAGTTCTTC.

This clone has just one count. The V and J genes are TRBV29-1 and TRBJ2-5, with 10 bases identical to TRBD2. This CDR3 comprises 14 residues. Germline-derived CDR1 and CDR2 are SQVTM and ANQGSEA. V shed 7 bases and J 1 base; nucleotides not matched to a gene: 6. CDR3 amino acids: CSADSGRAQETQYF. Written as DNA, the CDR3 is TGCAGCGCGGACAGCGGGAGGGCCCAAGAGACCCAGTACTTC. Full variable domain (remainder filled in from reference TRBV29-1 and TRBJ2-5): SAVISQKPSRDICQRGTSLTIQCQVDSQVTMMFWYRQQPGQSLTLIATANQGSEATYESGFVIDKFPISRPNLTFSTLTVSNMSPEDSSIYLCSADSGRAQETQYFGPGTRLLVL.

This clone came up a few times. The rearrangement joins TRBV5-4 to TRBJ2-3; TRBD2 matches 9 bases. V shed 5 bases and J 0 bases; nucleotides not matched to a gene: 10. In germline, CDR1 is SGHNT, CDR2 YYREEE (reference sequence). The CDR3 spans 17 residues. CDR3 residues: CASSRLAGPPSTDTQYF. The CDR3 DNA sequence: TGTGCCAGCAGTAGGCTAGCGGGGCCTCCTAGCACAGATACGCAGTATTTT.

The chain has TRBV7-9 and TRBJ2-7, with 13 positions matching TRBD2. This CDR3 is built from 19 residues. Germline V CDR1 and CDR2: SEHNR, FQNEAQ (reference sequence). J was trimmed by 4 bases and V by 5 bases; bases with no gene match: 17. CDR3 sequence: CASSLGLAGVLGHSYEQYF. CDR3 nucleotides: TGTGCCAGCAGCCTCGGACTAGCGGGAGTCCTCGGTCACTCTTACGAGCAGTACTTC.

This clone was detected a few times. The chain recombines TRBV10-2 with TRBJ1-4; D not resolved. V gave up 2 bases and J gave up 5 bases, with 6 bases separating them. The CDR3 sequence is 13 residues long. Germline V CDR1 and CDR2: WSHSY, SAAADI. Here the CDR3 reads CASSENRNEKLFF. CDR3 sequence (DNA): TGCGCCAGCAGTGAGAACAGAAATGAAAAACTGTTTTTT.

Here the CDR3 reads CASSPGSGEQYF. CDR3 bases: TGTGCCAGCTCACCGGGCAGCGGGGAGCAGTACTTC. The chain carries TRBV18 and TRBJ2-7; possibly TRBD2 for D (6 bases). Germline CDR1 is KGHSH and CDR2 is LQKENI. Trimming cost V 3 bases and J 7 bases, with 10 bases left between them. The CDR3 has 12 residues.

This clone was seen a single time. The chain combines TRBV5-4 with TRBJ1-4; D may be TRBD1 (6 bases). V shed 4 bases and J shed 0 bases, with 10 bases lying between them. CDR3 size: 15 residues. In germline, CDR1 is SGHNT, CDR2 YYREEE (reference sequence). CDR3 sequence reads: CASSRRQATNEKLFF. As DNA, the CDR3 is TGTGCCAGCAGCCGGAGACAGGCAACTAATGAAAAACTGTTTTTT.

The DNA for the CDR3 is TGTGCCAGCAGCGTAGGTCGTATGCGGCCTAGCAGGAACGAGCAGTACTTC. Its protein is CASSVGRMRPSRNEQYF. The V call is TRBV9, the J call TRBJ2-7, with a weak D call TRBD2 (5 bases). This CDR3 region has 17 residues. V was clipped by 0 bases and J by 5 bases, with 21 bases between them. From germline, CDR1 is SGDLS and CDR2 YYNGEE. The full variable domain, rest sourced from reference TRBV9 and TRBJ2-7, is DSGVTQTPKHLITATGQRVTLRCSPRSGDLSVYWYQQSLDQGLQFLIQYYNGEERAKGNILERFSAQQFPDLHSELNLSSLELGDSALYFCASSVGRMRPSRNEQYFGPGTRLTVT.

This rearrangement joins TRBV28 to TRBJ1-1; 9 bases agree with TRBD1. Trimming removed 5 bases from V and 6 bases from J; junction bases left unmatched: 7. Looked up from germline, CDR1 is MDHEN and CDR2 is SYDVKM. This CDR3 has 14 residues. This CDR3 is CASSDWDRDSEAFF. CDR3 coding DNA: TGTGCCAGCAGTGATTGGGACAGGGACTCTGAAGCTTTCTTT. The complete variable domain, with remaining parts taken from reference TRBV28 and TRBJ1-1, reads DVKVTQSSRYLVKRTGEKVFLECVQDMDHENMFWYRQDPGLGLRLIYFSYDVKMKEKGDIPEGYSVSREKKERFSLILESASTNQTSMYLCASSDWDRDSEAFFGQGTRLTVV.

V is TRBV5-6 and J is TRBJ2-7, with 8 bases identical to TRBD2. CDR1 and CDR2 (germline): SGHDT, YYEEEE. The J segment lost 2 bases and the V segment lost 0 bases, leaving 4 bases of the junction unmatched. The CDR3 is 15 residues long. The CDR3 spells CASSLGLLAAYEQYF. In DNA, the CDR3 is TGTGCCAGCAGCTTGGGCCTACTAGCGGCCTACGAGCAGTACTTC.

J is TRBJ1-4 and V is TRBV25-1; 7 bases map to TRBD1. Germline CDR1 reads MGHDK; CDR2 reads SYGVNS. J was trimmed by 8 bases and V by 5 bases; bases with no gene match: 11. This CDR3 is built from 15 residues. CDR3 in DNA: TGTGCCAGCAGTAACCAGGGGGAAGGAGGAGAAAAACTGTTTTTT. Its translation: CASSNQGEGGEKLFF.

The chain employs TRBV29-1 and TRBJ2-7, with 9 bases aligning to TRBD1. The CDR3 runs to 13 residues. V lost 7 bases to trimming and J lost 3 bases; unmatched junction nucleotides: 7. In germline, CDR1 is SQVTM, CDR2 ANQGSEA. The CDR3 region is CSAERGQGYEQYF. Here the CDR3 DNA reads TGCAGCGCCGAGAGGGGACAGGGCTACGAGCAGTACTTC.

The chain links TRBV28 to TRBJ2-2; 10 bases map to TRBD2. V was pared by 7 bases and J by 6 bases, with 14 bases of the junction left unmatched. Germline V lookup: CDR1 MDHEN, CDR2 SYDVKM. This CDR3 region has 17 residues. The CDR3 loop is CASKQREGRVLPGELFF. For the CDR3, the DNA is TGTGCCAGCAAACAGCGGGAGGGCCGAGTTCTACCCGGGGAGCTGTTTTTT.

The CDR3: CAWRRNSRAYEQYF. The CDR3 region has the DNA TGTGCCTGGAGAAGGAACAGCAGAGCCTACGAGCAGTACTTC. The V gene is TRBV30, the J gene TRBJ2-7; no firm D call. V lost 3 bases and J 2 bases, leaving 14 bases between the germline ends. This CDR3 contains 14 residues. Germline-derived CDR1 and CDR2 are GTSNPN and SVGIG (reference sequence).

This sequence joins TRBV5-1 and TRBJ2-5, with 7 nucleotides matching TRBD1. The DNA end favors TRBJ2-7, so the J call may be wrong. This CDR3 is 15 amino acids long. Germline loops: CDR1 SGHRS, CDR2 YFSETQ. The CDR3 nucleotides are TGCGCCAGCAGCTGGACCACAGGGGCCCTATACGAGCAGTACTTC. Translation gives CASSWTTGALYEQYF.

V and J are TRBV6-1 and TRBJ1-1; TRBD1 might be the D (5 bases). This CDR3 has 12 residues. Germline CDR1 MNHNS, CDR2 SASEGT. V lost 2 bases and J 7 bases, leaving 8 bases between the germline ends. The CDR3 DNA reads as TGTGCCAGCAGTGAAAACGACAGTGAAGCTTTCTTT. Encoded protein: CASSENDSEAFF.